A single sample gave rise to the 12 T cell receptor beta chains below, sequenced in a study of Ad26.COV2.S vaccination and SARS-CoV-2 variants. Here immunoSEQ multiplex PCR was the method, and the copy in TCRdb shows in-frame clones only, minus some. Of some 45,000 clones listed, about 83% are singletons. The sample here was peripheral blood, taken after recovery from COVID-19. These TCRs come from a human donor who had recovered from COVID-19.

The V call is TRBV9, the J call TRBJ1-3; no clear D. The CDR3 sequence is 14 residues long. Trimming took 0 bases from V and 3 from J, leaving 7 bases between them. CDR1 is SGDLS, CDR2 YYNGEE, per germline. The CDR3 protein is CASSVGTRGNTIYF. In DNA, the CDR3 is TGTGCCAGCAGCGTAGGGACTCGTGGAAACACCATATATTTT.

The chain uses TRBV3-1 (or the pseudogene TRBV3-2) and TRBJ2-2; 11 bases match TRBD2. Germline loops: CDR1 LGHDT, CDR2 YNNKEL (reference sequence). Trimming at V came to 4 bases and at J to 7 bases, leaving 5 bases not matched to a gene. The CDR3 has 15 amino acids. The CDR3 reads CASSRLAGRFGELFF. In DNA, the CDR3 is TGTGCCAGCAGCCGACTAGCGGGGAGGTTCGGGGAGCTGTTTTTT.

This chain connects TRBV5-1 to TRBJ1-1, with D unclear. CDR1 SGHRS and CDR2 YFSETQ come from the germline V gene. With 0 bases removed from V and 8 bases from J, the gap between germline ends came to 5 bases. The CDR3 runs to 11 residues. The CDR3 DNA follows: TGCGCCAGCAGCTTGGGTCCGGAAGCTTTCTTT. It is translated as CASSLGPEAFF.

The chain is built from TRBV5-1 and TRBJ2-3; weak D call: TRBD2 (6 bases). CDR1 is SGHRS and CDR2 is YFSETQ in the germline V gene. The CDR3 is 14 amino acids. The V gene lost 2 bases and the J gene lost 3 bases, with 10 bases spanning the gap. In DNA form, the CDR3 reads TGCGCCAGCAGCTTTGGGGGACTTACAGATACGCAGTATTTT. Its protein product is CASSFGGLTDTQYF.

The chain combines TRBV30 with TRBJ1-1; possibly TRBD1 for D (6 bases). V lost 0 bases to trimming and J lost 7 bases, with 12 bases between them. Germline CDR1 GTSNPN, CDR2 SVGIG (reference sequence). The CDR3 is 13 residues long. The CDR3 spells CAWSVRGDLEAFF. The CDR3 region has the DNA TGTGCCTGGAGTGTGAGGGGGGACCTTGAAGCTTTCTTT.

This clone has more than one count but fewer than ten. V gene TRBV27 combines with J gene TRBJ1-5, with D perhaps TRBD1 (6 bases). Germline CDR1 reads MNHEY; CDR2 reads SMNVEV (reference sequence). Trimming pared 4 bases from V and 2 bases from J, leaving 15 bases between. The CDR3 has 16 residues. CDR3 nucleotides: TGTGCCAGCAGTTCTTCACAGGGCGGTGGCAATCAGCCCCAGCATTTT. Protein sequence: CASSSSQGGGNQPQHF.

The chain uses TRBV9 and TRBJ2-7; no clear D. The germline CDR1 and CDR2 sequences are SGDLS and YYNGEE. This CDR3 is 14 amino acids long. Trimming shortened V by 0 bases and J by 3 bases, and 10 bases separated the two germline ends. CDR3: CASSVDVELYEQYF. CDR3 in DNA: TGTGCCAGCAGCGTAGATGTGGAGCTCTACGAGCAGTACTTC.

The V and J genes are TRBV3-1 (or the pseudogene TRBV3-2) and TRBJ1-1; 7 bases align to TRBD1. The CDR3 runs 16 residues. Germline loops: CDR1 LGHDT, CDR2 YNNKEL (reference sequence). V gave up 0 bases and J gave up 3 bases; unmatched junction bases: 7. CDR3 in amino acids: CASSQEAVTGYTEAFF. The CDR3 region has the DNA TGTGCCAGCAGCCAAGAAGCAGTGACAGGGTACACTGAAGCTTTCTTT.

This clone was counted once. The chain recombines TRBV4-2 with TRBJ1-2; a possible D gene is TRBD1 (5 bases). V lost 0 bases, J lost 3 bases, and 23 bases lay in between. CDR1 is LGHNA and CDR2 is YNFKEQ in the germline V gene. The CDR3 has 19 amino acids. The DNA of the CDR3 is TGTGCCAGCAGCCAAGATTGGGGATCGACAGAGGGCTCATACTATGGCTACACCTTC. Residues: CASSQDWGSTEGSYYGYTF.

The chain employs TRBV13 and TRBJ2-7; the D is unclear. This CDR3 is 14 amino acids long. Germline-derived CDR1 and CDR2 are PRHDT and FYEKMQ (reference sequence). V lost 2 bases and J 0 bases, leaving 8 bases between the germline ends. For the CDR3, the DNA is TGTGCCAGCAGCTTAACCCACACCTCCTACGAGCAGTACTTC. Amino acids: CASSLTHTSYEQYF.

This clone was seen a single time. The CDR3 coding sequence is TGTGCCAGCTCACCGGAACAGGGTTCTGGAAACACCATATATTTT. This gives the protein CASSPEQGSGNTIYF. This chain uses TRBV18 with TRBJ1-3; tentative D call: TRBD1 (6 bases). This CDR3 is 15 amino acids long. The germline V gene encodes CDR1 KGHSH and CDR2 LQKENI. Trimming removed 3 bases from V and 1 base from J, with 10 bases in between.

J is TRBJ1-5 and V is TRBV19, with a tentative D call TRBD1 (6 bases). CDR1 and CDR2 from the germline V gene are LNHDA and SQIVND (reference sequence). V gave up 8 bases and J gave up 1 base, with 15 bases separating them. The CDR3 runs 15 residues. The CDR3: CASAGAGPSNQPQHF. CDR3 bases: TGTGCCAGTGCGGGGGCCGGTCCGAGCAATCAGCCCCAGCATTTT.